Listed below are T cell receptor beta chains from one sample, sequenced in a study of T cells in Graves' hyperthyroidism and ophthalmopathy. TCRdb redid the calling of the multiplex PCR reads with MiXCR, one entry per CDR3 protein. The profile shows about 520,000 distinct CDR3 sequences, 20% of them singletons. The material sequenced was blood. These receptors were obtained from a man between 18 and 29 years old with Graves' hyperthyroidism. The conserved cysteine and the conserved F or W are not part of the CDR3 here.

v_gene	CDR3aa
TRBV27	ASSSIFSGDRGNYEQY
TRBV3-1	ASSQPGQSTYEQY
TRBV6-1	ASRAGLGNTEAF
TRBV20-1	SAHRGVTGAF
TRBV7-3	ASSPGALNEQY
TRBV6-1	ASSMGTGGTNYGYT
TRBV15	ATSRDLRGNGRYGYT
TRBV12-3/TRBV12-4	ASSSSGRRGETQY
TRBV3-1	ASSQERPTQETQY
TRBV7-6	ASSPGTEDYEQY
TRBV28	ASSFPVDGNQPQH
TRBV15	ATSTAGTGANVLT
TRBV4-1	ASSQDSTVRGSGNTIY
TRBV6-5	ASSPGLPPHEQY
TRBV15	ATSRGLGTGGYGYT
TRBV11-3	ASSLDWTAEAF
TRBV7-9	ASSPVRGNYGYT
TRBV6-5	ASSHRTSGIGELF
TRBV7-9	ASSKIGGYT
TRBV7-9	ASSATSVDNEQY
TRBV27	ASRTQGLAGVETQY
TRBV7-8	ASSFMRDPKETQY
TRBV5-1	ASSLDPVSSGNTIY
TRBV10-3	AISESRLGGTEAF
TRBV28	ASSSGDSQETQY
TRBV5-1	ASSLYVGGSSYEQY
TRBV20-1	SAVDGYEQY
TRBV6-1	ASSPPRGAGAYEQY